This TCR beta chain was recovered during a study of human T cells and chemical hapten exposure. General observations from the study: Controls formed significantly fewer large CDR3 similarity clusters than expanded TCRs did. The number of TCRs above 1 in 1000 frequency did not change after DPC sensitization.

Concerning this clonotype itself: The antigen is not known.

The time point: patch test 1, 2 weeks after DPC sensitization. This sample's treatment: therapeutic diphenylcyclopropenone sensitization with weekly scalp DPC. V was cut by 1 base and J by 2 bases, with 12 bases left in between. Germline V gene sequence: CDR1 MNHEY, CDR2 SVGEGT. This CDR3 spans 16 amino acids. Unique molecular identifiers were attached to individual cDNA molecules during library preparation. TCRdb recomputed calls from the RACE reads with MiXCR, one row per CDR3 protein. The table includes more than 150,000 distinct CDR3 sequences, roughly 15% detected once. The chain links TRBV6-2 or TRBV6-3 to TRBJ2-4, with D unresolved. The sequenced sample was whole blood, obtained in connection with sensitization to the hapten diphenylcyclopropenone (DPC). This TCR came from a woman aged 30 to 39 with alopecia areata. Some clones in this sample may be carry-over from other donors' samples. DNA of the CDR3: TGTGCCAGCAGTTACTTTGAAGGCTTCCCCAAAAACATTCAGTACTTC. Encoded protein: CASSYFEGFPKNIQYF.